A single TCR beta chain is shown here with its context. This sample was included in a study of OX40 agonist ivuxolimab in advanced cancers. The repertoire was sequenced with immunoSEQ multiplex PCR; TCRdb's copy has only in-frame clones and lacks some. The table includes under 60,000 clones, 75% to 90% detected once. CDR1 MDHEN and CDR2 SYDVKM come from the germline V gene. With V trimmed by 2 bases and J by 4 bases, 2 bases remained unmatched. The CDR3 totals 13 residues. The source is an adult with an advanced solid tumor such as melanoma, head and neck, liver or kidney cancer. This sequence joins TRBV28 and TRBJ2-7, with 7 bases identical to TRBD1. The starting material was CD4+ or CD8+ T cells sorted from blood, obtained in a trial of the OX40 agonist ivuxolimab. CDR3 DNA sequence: TGTGCCAGCAGTTTAAGGGGGCGGTACGAGCAGTACTTC. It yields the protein CASSLRGRYEQYF.